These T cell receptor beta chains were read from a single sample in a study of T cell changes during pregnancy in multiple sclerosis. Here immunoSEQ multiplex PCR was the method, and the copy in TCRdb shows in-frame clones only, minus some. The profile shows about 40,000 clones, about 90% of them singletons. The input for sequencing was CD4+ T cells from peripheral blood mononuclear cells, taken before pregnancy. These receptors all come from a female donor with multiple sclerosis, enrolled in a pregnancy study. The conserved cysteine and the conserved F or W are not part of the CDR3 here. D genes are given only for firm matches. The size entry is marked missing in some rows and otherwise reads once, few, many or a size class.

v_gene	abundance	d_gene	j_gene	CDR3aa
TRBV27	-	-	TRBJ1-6	ASSLLNRDNSPLH
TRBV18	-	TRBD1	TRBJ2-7	ASSLTRGQSSYEQY
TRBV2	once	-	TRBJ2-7	ASRTPSVYEQY
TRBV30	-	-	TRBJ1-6	AWSVGAGPRGASPLH
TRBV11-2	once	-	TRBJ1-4	ASSLGGQPFNEKLF
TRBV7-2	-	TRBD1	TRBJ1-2	ASSSRTGGRYGYT
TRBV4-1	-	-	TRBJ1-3	ASSLYRGNTIY
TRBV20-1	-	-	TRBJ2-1	SARGTFRV
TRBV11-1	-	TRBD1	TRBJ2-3	ASRGTVSTDTQY
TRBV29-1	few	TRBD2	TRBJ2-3	SVDSGGRASTDTQY
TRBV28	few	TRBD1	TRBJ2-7	ASTSLGSRGYEQY
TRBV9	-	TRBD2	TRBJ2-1	ASSVATSGGAYNEQF
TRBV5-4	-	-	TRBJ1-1	ASSLTGMNTEAF
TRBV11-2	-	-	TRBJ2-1	ASSFRASLDYEQF
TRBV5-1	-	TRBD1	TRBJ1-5	ASSPGTGGDQPQH
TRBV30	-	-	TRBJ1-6	AWREFGSPLH
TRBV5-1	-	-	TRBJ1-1	ASSFSYPNTEAF
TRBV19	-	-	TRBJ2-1	ASSIKGGEQF
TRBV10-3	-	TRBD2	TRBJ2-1	AISRLAGVSNEQF
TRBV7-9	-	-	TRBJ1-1	ASSPSEAF
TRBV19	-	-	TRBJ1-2	ASSFGDRYGYT
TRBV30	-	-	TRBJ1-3	AFSGGSGNTIY
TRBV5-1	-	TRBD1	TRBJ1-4	ASSLARDRGELQEKLF
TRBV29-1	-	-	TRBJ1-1	SVGPGPEAF
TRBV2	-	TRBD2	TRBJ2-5	ASSTGLAGGPGETQY
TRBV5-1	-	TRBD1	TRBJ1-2	ASSNGTGDYGYT
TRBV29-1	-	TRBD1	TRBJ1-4	SATRGLANEKLF
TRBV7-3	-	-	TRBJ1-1	ASSLNSDTEAF